This TCR beta chain was obtained from a study of post-analysis software for immune sequencing data. The authors incorporated unique molecular identifiers into the TCR beta cDNA libraries. MiXCR was run by TCRdb on the PCR reads, yielding one entry per CDR3 protein. The sample lists approximately 730,000 distinct CDR3 sequences; about 45% were seen once. This CDR3 is built from 14 residues. Germline CDR1 reads SGDLS; CDR2 reads YYNGEE. The ends were cut back, 0 bases at V and 5 bases at J, with 11 bases in the middle. This clonotype was counted between two and nine times. Its antigen is currently unknown. Study conclusions and caveats: Multiple sclerosis patients showed significantly lower normalized Chao1 diversity than controls did. Patients used roughly five TRBV segments, including TRBV5-6, TRBV5-1 and TRBV20-1, more often than controls.

The sequence came from a girl aged 10 to 17 with multiple sclerosis. This chain uses TRBV9 with TRBJ1-2, with D unclear. Sequenced material: blood. The chain's CDR3 is CASSVGATEYGYTF. DNA for the CDR3: TGTGCCAGCAGCGTAGGGGCGACCGAATATGGCTACACCTTC.